These 10 T cell receptor beta chains share one sample of origin, sequenced in a study of cytomegalovirus exposure and HLA in healthy donors. It was with 60 Vbeta and 13 Jbeta primers that the PCR ran. Using immunoSEQ multiplex PCR, the repertoire was profiled, and TCRdb retains in-frame clones only, with some absent. The repertoire consists of approximately 150,000 clones, with 79% occurring once and the leading ten covering roughly 1.9%. Sequenced: PBMCs. The receptors originated from a man aged 40-49 years in good health and CMV-seronegative.

The genes are TRBV5-1 and TRBJ2-7; tentative D call: TRBD1 (6 bases). The germline V gene encodes CDR1 SGHRS and CDR2 YFSETQ. This CDR3 spans 19 amino acids. Trimming removed 1 base from V and 0 bases from J, with 23 bases in between. The DNA of the CDR3 is TGCGCCAGCAGCTTGTGGGATGGAGATAGCACAGGGTTCTCCTACGAGCAGTACTTC. Protein sequence: CASSLWDGDSTGFSYEQYF.

The rearrangement uses TRBV28 and TRBJ2-5, with D possibly being TRBD2 (5 bases). The CDR3 spans 14 residues. V was trimmed by 2 bases and J by 5 bases, leaving 12 bases between them. Looked up from germline, CDR1 is MDHEN and CDR2 is SYDVKM. CDR3 DNA sequence: TGTGCCAGCAGTTTAGTGGGAGTGAGGGAGACCCAGTACTTC. Translation gives CASSLVGVRETQYF.

This clone has a handful of counts. This CDR3 reads CASMGVGTGFSGANVLTF. The CDR3 DNA sequence: TGTGCCAGTATGGGGGTGGGGACAGGGTTCTCTGGGGCCAACGTCCTGACTTTC. V is TRBV19 and J is TRBJ2-6; 9 bases agree with TRBD1. The junction had 10 bases not matched to a gene; V was cut back by 7 bases and J by 0 bases. CDR3 size: 18 residues. Germline CDR1 reads LNHDA; CDR2 reads SQIVND (reference sequence).

V is TRBV5-1 and J is TRBJ2-5; D is unclear. Germline V lookup: CDR1 SGHRS, CDR2 YFSETQ. Trimming removed 4 bases from V and 2 bases from J, with 12 bases in between. There are 14 residues in the CDR3. The CDR3, as DNA: TGCGCCAGCAGCGCCCAGGCAGGACAAGAGACCCAGTACTTC. Its protein is CASSAQAGQETQYF.

The DNA for the CDR3 is TGTGCCAGTAGACGGCAGCAGGGACTTTGGCCCCAGCATTTT. It yields the protein CASRRQQGLWPQHF. This rearrangement joins TRBV19 to TRBJ1-5, with TRBD1 as a possible D gene (5 bases). There are 14 residues in the CDR3. Germline V gene lookup returns CDR1 LNHDA and CDR2 SQIVND (reference sequence). The V end lost 6 bases, the J end lost 9 bases, and 18 bases lay between the germline ends.

The V gene is TRBV7-8, the J gene TRBJ2-7; 7 positions agree with TRBD1. Germline V gene sequence: CDR1 SGHVS, CDR2 FQNEAQ. V was pared by 1 base and J by 2 bases, with 8 bases of the junction left unmatched. This CDR3 is built from 16 residues. CDR3: CASSLVLGTAAYEQYF. The CDR3 DNA reads TGTGCCAGCAGCTTAGTATTAGGGACAGCCGCCTACGAGCAGTACTTC.

This clone was seen more than once but under ten times. The chain combines TRBV5-1 with TRBJ2-3, with TRBD2 matching over 7 bases. CDR1 SGHRS and CDR2 YFSETQ come from the germline V gene. V was clipped by 0 bases and J by 5 bases; unmatched bases: 6. The CDR3 extends over 15 amino acids. The CDR3 spells CASSLGWAGEDTQYF. The CDR3 DNA reads as TGCGCCAGCAGCTTGGGCTGGGCGGGAGAAGATACGCAGTATTTT.

The rearrangement links TRBV5-1 to TRBJ2-7, with D perhaps matching TRBD1 (6 bases). Germline V lookup: CDR1 SGHRS, CDR2 YFSETQ. CDR3 length: 14 residues. V shed 1 base and J shed 2 bases, with 10 bases lying between them. The DNA of the CDR3 is TGCGCCAGCAGCTTGACGACAGGAACCTACGAGCAGTACTTC. It yields the protein CASSLTTGTYEQYF.

The chain carries TRBV11-3 and TRBJ2-1, with 7 positions matching TRBD2. The junction had 3 bases not matched to a gene; V was cut back by 0 bases and J by 4 bases. The CDR3 sequence is 15 residues long. Germline V lookup: CDR1 SGHNT, CDR2 YENEEA. CDR3 sequence reads: CASSLELANYNEQFF. The CDR3 DNA reads as TGTGCCAGCAGCTTAGAACTAGCGAATTACAATGAGCAGTTCTTC.

The chain recombines TRBV27 with TRBJ2-5, with 9 bases aligning to TRBD2. The J call could be wrong; TRBJ2-7 is a better fit for the DNA end. The CDR3 is 13 residues long. Germline lookup yields CDR1 MNHEY and CDR2 SMNVEV (reference sequence). The CDR3 here is CASRPSGTYEQYF. DNA for the CDR3: TGTGCCAGCCGGCCTAGCGGGACCTACGAGCAGTACTTC.